This passage covers 18 T cell receptor beta chains from one sample sequenced in a study of identical twins. TCRdb re-called the 5' RACE reads with MiXCR, one entry per CDR3 protein. The sample records roughly 1.6 million distinct CDR3 sequences, roughly 35% being singletons. Sequencing input: cord blood. Receptors were obtained from a newborn girl in good health.

This sequence joins TRBV20-1 and TRBJ2-5; TRBD2 aligns across 10 bases. V was pared by 3 bases and J by 7 bases, with 5 bases of the junction left unmatched. Germline V lookup: CDR1 DFQATT, CDR2 SNEGSKA (reference sequence). This CDR3 spans 13 amino acids. The CDR3 coding sequence is TGCAGTGCTAGGTCTAGCGGGAGCGTGACCCAGTACTTC. It encodes CSARSSGSVTQYF.

This clonotype has only a few counts. The genes are TRBV12-3 or TRBV12-4 and TRBJ2-7; 7 nucleotides line up with TRBD2. CDR3 length equals 15 residues. Losses at the gene ends were 4 bases for V and 6 bases for J; bases not matched to a gene: 12. CDR3 region: CASSYPLAGVSEQYF. CDR3 coding DNA: TGTGCCAGCAGTTACCCACTGGCGGGAGTCAGCGAGCAGTACTTC.

The chain has TRBV20-1 and TRBJ1-5; tentative D call: TRBD1 (5 bases). The ends were cut back, 3 bases at V and 0 bases at J, with 15 bases in the middle. Germline V gives CDR1 DFQATT, CDR2 SNEGSKA (reference sequence). This CDR3 is 16 amino acids long. CDR3 coding DNA: TGCAGTGCTAGCCGATCAGGGAGACTTAGCAATCAGCCCCAGCATTTT. Protein product: CSASRSGRLSNQPQHF.

This clonotype has just a few counts. The rearrangement uses TRBV2 and TRBJ2-1, with TRBD2 as a possible D gene (5 bases). CDR1 SNHLY and CDR2 FYNNEI come from the germline V gene. This CDR3 is built from 16 residues. V dropped 4 bases and J dropped 0 bases, with 13 bases sitting between them. This chain's CDR3 is CASSAPPGFSYNEQFF. In nucleotides, the CDR3 is TGTGCCAGCAGTGCCCCACCGGGATTCTCCTACAATGAGCAGTTCTTC.

The chain employs TRBV6-5 and TRBJ2-5; D call uncertain. This CDR3 region has 16 residues. The germline V gene encodes CDR1 MNHEY and CDR2 SVGAGI. The V end lost 2 bases, the J end lost 11 bases, and 24 bases lay between the germline ends. CDR3 residues: CASSYRLLSVYNEQYF. CDR3 bases: TGTGCCAGCAGTTACAGGCTACTCTCCGTCTACAATGAGCAGTACTTC.

This clonotype was seen at least ten times. V usage is TRBV10-3 and J usage is TRBJ2-7; 13 bases align to TRBD2. Germline loops: CDR1 ENHRY, CDR2 SYGVKD. This CDR3 spans 13 amino acids. With V trimmed by 4 bases and J by 6 bases, 0 bases remained unmatched. The CDR3 coding sequence is TGTGCCATCAGTGGGACTAGCGGGGGCGAGCAGTACTTC. It codes for CAISGTSGGEQYF.

This clonotype has only a few counts. The chain couples TRBV6-1 to TRBJ2-7; tentative D call: TRBD2 (5 bases). V gave up 2 bases and J gave up 3 bases, with 14 bases separating them. This CDR3 spans 15 amino acids. Per germline, CDR1 MNHNS and CDR2 SASEGT. The CDR3 is CASSEYTSRFYEQYF. The CDR3 DNA sequence: TGTGCCAGCAGTGAATATACTAGTAGATTCTACGAGCAGTACTTC.

Ten or more counts support this clonotype. The chain combines TRBV7-2 with TRBJ2-5; 8 bases fit TRBD2. The CDR3 spans 15 residues. The germline V gene encodes CDR1 SGHTA and CDR2 FQGNSA. The V segment lost 0 bases and the J segment 1 base; nucleotides outside the gene matches: 1. The CDR3 protein is CASSLAGLAQETQYF. DNA for the CDR3: TGTGCCAGCAGCTTAGCCGGACTAGCCCAAGAGACCCAGTACTTC.

This clonotype was counted many times. The chain carries TRBV27 and TRBJ2-7, with TRBD1 identical over 7 bases. The germline gives CDR1 MNHEY, CDR2 SMNVEV (reference sequence). V lost 2 bases and J lost 2; bases outside the gene matches: 0. The CDR3 contains 13 residues. CDR3: CASSLGTAYEQYF. CDR3 in DNA: TGTGCCAGCAGTTTAGGGACAGCCTACGAGCAGTACTTC.

The rearrangement uses TRBV20-1 and TRBJ2-3; possibly TRBD1 for D (6 bases). Germline-derived CDR1 and CDR2 are DFQATT and SNEGSKA (reference sequence). The length of the CDR3 is 14 residues. The V end lost 6 bases, the J end lost 0 bases, and 13 bases lay between the germline ends. The CDR3 region is CSAEPGASTDTQYF. In nucleotides, the CDR3 is TGCAGTGCGGAGCCAGGGGCAAGCACAGATACGCAGTATTTT.

This clonotype has just a few counts. The chain recombines TRBV6-1 with TRBJ2-7; TRBD2 matches at 14 bases. The V segment lost 2 bases and the J segment 2 bases; nucleotides outside the gene matches: 14. This CDR3 comprises 20 residues. The germline gives CDR1 MNHNS, CDR2 SASEGT. The CDR3 sequence is CASSERSLGLAGAKAYEQYF. CDR3 nucleotides: TGTGCCAGCAGTGAAAGAAGCCTGGGACTAGCGGGAGCAAAGGCCTACGAGCAGTACTTC.

The chain is built from TRBV5-6 and TRBJ1-2; 7 nucleotides align to TRBD1. Trimming at V came to 7 bases and at J to 4 bases, leaving 10 bases not matched to a gene. Per germline, CDR1 SGHDT and CDR2 YYEEEE. CDR3 length: 14 amino acids. CDR3 sequence (DNA): TGTGCCAGCCGAACAGGGGCCTTCGGCTATGGCTACACCTTC. Translated: CASRTGAFGYGYTF.

V gene TRBV5-1 combines with J gene TRBJ1-6; 7 bases match TRBD1. The CDR3 covers 13 residues. V gave up 7 bases and J gave up 8 bases; unmatched junction bases: 6. Germline V gene data show CDR1 as SGHRS and CDR2 as YFSETQ. The CDR3 sequence is CASAGTEDSPLHF. DNA for the CDR3: TGCGCCAGCGCCGGGACAGAGGATTCACCCCTCCACTTT.

This clonotype was seen ten or more times. The rearrangement joins TRBV2 to TRBJ2-4; 8 nucleotides line up with TRBD1. V gave up 6 bases and J gave up 3 bases; unmatched junction bases: 4. The CDR3 runs to 14 residues. CDR1 SNHLY and CDR2 FYNNEI come from the germline V gene. The chain's CDR3 is CASRDRVDKNIQYF. CDR3 nucleotides: TGTGCCAGCAGGGACAGGGTTGACAAAAACATTCAGTACTTC.

The chain uses TRBV7-2 and TRBJ1-5; TRBD1 matches 12 bases. The CDR3 is 17 residues long. The germline gives CDR1 SGHTA, CDR2 FQGNSA. Trimming cost V 4 bases and J 1 base; bases outside gene matches: 5. The CDR3 here is CASSSGQGARSNQPQHF. The CDR3 region has the DNA TGTGCCAGCAGCTCGGGACAGGGGGCGAGGAGCAATCAGCCCCAGCATTTT.

This clonotype has ten or more counts. V gene TRBV29-1 combines with J gene TRBJ2-5; tentative D call: TRBD2 (5 bases). The CDR3 has 12 residues. V was shortened by 5 bases and J by 5 bases, with 12 bases between the two germline ends. Germline V gene sequence: CDR1 SQVTM, CDR2 ANQGSEA. The CDR3 coding sequence is TGCAGCGTTTCTGACGGCGGGGAGACCCAGTACTTC. This gives the protein CSVSDGGETQYF.

The V and J genes are TRBV20-1 and TRBJ2-3, with 14 positions matching TRBD2. V shed 1 base, J shed 6 bases, and the junction held 3 bases outside the gene matches. The CDR3 runs 15 residues. Germline CDR1 and CDR2: DFQATT and SNEGSKA (reference sequence). The CDR3 here is CSARGTSGGRDTQYF. CDR3 bases: TGCAGTGCTAGAGGGACTAGCGGGGGGAGGGATACGCAGTATTTT.

The chain carries TRBV9 and TRBJ2-3, with TRBD2 identical over 13 bases. Germline assignment: CDR1 SGDLS and CDR2 YYNGEE. V trimming: 0 bases; J trimming: 5 bases; junction bases outside the gene matches: 3. This CDR3 is built from 16 residues. The CDR3 protein is CASSVAGTSGEDTQYF. The DNA for the CDR3 is TGTGCCAGCAGCGTAGCTGGGACTAGCGGGGAAGATACGCAGTATTTT.